A selection of T cell receptor beta chains follows, all from one sample in a study of blood T cell repertoires in COVID-19. Repertoires were generated with immunoSEQ multiplex PCR, while TCRdb's copy carries only in-frame clones and drops some. The table lists around 72,000 clones, about 80% of them singletons. The specimen sequenced was peripheral blood. These receptors were taken from a woman in her sixties or seventies with acute or convalescent COVID-19. The conserved cysteine and the conserved F or W are not part of the CDR3 here. Fields, in order: J gene, D gene, V gene, CDR3 protein. D genes are given only for firm matches.

TRBJ2-7 | TRBD1 | TRBV18 | ASSSGTGAYEQY
TRBJ1-1 | TRBD1 | TRBV5-1 | ASSQTGAGGTEAF
TRBJ1-1 | TRBD1 | TRBV9 | ASSEWDRRTKNTEAF
TRBJ2-3 | . | TRBV21-1 | ASNPRGDRRTDTQY
TRBJ1-2 | TRBD1 | TRBV19 | ASSTPRDSNNYGYT
TRBJ1-1 | . | TRBV10-3 | AISPPGGPLMNGAF
TRBJ1-6 | . | TRBV12-3/TRBV12-4 | ASSFREAPLH
TRBJ1-3 | . | TRBV7-6 | ASSRTGGDGNTIY
TRBJ1-1 | . | TRBV6-5 | AYSGNAEAF
TRBJ1-3 | . | TRBV6-5 | ASSLYPPGSGNTIY
TRBJ1-2 | . | TRBV20-1 | SASRGGRRDYGYT
TRBJ1-3 | TRBD1 | TRBV2 | ASSGTGVLSGNTIY
TRBJ2-7 | TRBD2 | TRBV5-1 | ASSLLAGGAYEQY
TRBJ1-6 | . | TRBV27 | ASSPGDLTGTPYNSPLH
TRBJ1-3 | . | TRBV14 | ASSGPRGLGSGNTIY
TRBJ1-3 | . | TRBV6-1 | ASSEERVSGNTIY
TRBJ2-1 | . | TRBV6-6 | ASILRGSNEQF
TRBJ2-2 | . | TRBV24-1 | ATSETSSNTGELF
TRBJ2-3 | . | TRBV7-2 | ASSFLPRGDTQY
TRBJ1-6 | . | TRBV2 | ASSEGRNNSPLH
TRBJ1-6 | . | TRBV6-6 | ASRWTDFNSPLH
TRBJ2-7 | TRBD1 | TRBV18 | ASSLRTGDEQY
TRBJ1-3 | . | TRBV3-1/TRBV3-2 | ASSSTGTYSGNTIY
TRBJ2-7 | TRBD2 | TRBV6-5 | ASRASSGGVYEQY
TRBJ1-5 | . | TRBV7-2 | ASSLESGGDQPQH
TRBJ1-5 | . | TRBV4-1 | ASSQDGTYSNQPQH
TRBJ2-5 | TRBD2 | TRBV5-4 | ASSLGLEQETQY
TRBJ2-7 | . | TRBV18 | ASSPPGRLEQY
TRBJ2-3 | . | TRBV5-1 | ASSLSRGTSTDTQY
TRBJ2-3 | TRBD2 | TRBV18 | ASSGAGGPRDTQY
TRBJ2-7 | TRBD1 | TRBV11-2 | ASSIGQGAYEQY